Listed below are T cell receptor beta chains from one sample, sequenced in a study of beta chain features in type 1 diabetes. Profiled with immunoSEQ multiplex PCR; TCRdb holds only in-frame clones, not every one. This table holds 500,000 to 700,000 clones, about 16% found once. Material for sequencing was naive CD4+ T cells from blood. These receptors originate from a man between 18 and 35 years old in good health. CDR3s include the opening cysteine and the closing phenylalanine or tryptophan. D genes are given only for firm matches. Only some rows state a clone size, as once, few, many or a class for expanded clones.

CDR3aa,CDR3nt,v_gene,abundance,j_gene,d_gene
CATMMRQGAREEYEQYF,TGTGCCACCATGATGAGACAGGGGGCTAGGGAAGAGTACGAGCAGTACTTC,TRBV10-3,-,TRBJ2-7,TRBD1
CASGLVRGTGSSVGVNEQFF,TGTGCTAGTGGTTTGGTACGAGGGACAGGCTCTTCTGTGGGAGTCAATGAGCAGTTCTTC,TRBV12-5,few,TRBJ2-1,TRBD1
CASSPADYRGYTF,TGTGCCAGCAGCCCGGCCGACTATCGGGGCTACACCTTC,TRBV7-2,-,TRBJ1-2,-
CSVSNQLGGGTEAFF,TGCAGCGTCTCTAACCAGCTAGGCGGTGGCACTGAAGCTTTCTTT,TRBV29-1,-,TRBJ1-1,-
CASSIGEIGGYTF,TGTGCCAGTAGTATAGGGGAGATCGGTGGCTACACCTTC,TRBV19,-,TRBJ1-2,-
CASSSKRVPSTDTQYF,TGTGCCAGCAGTTCCAAGCGGGTCCCTAGCACAGATACGCAGTATTTT,TRBV27,-,TRBJ2-3,-
CASSLAGQSYEQYF,TGTGCCAGCAGCTTAGCGGGACAGAGCTACGAGCAGTACTTC,TRBV7-2,few,TRBJ2-7,TRBD1
CASSLARDRTEAFF,TGTGCCAGCAGCTTAGCGCGGGACCGCACTGAAGCTTTCTTT,TRBV7-6,few,TRBJ1-1,-
CASTLDRAARGYTF,TGTGCCAGCACCCTCGACAGGGCCGCTCGTGGCTACACCTTC,TRBV5-4,-,TRBJ1-2,TRBD1
CASSELDRELYGYTF,TGTGCCAGCAGTGAGTTGGACAGGGAACTCTATGGCTACACCTTC,TRBV25-1,few,TRBJ1-2,TRBD1
CASSLRSRTDTQYF,TGTGCCAGCAGCTTAAGGTCCCGCACAGATACGCAGTATTTT,TRBV7-7,-,TRBJ2-3,-
CASNEGYNSPLHF,TGTGCCAGCAATGAGGGGTATAATTCACCCCTCCACTTT,TRBV2,few,TRBJ1-6,-
CASSKGQPSLETQYF,TGTGCCAGCAGCAAGGGACAGCCCTCTTTAGAGACCCAGTACTTC,TRBV9,few,TRBJ2-5,TRBD1
CASSPSTGVETQYF,TGCGCCAGCAGCCCTAGTACAGGGGTAGAGACCCAGTACTTC,TRBV5-1,-,TRBJ2-5,TRBD1
CASSVRDGRREQYF,TGTGCCAGCAGCGTCCGGGACGGCCGGAGGGAGCAGTACTTC,TRBV7-8,few,TRBJ2-7,-
CASSPAVDNAEAFF,TGTGCCAGCTCACCAGCTGTAGATAACGCTGAAGCTTTCTTT,TRBV18,-,TRBJ1-1,-
CASIRGGSYEQYF,TGTGCCAGCATTAGGGGCGGTTCCTACGAGCAGTACTTC,TRBV9,few,TRBJ2-7,-
CASSPGVTNEKLFF,TGTGCCAGCAGCCCCGGCGTCACTAATGAAAAACTGTTTTTT,TRBV4-2,-,TRBJ1-4,-
CASSLARLAGYNEQFF,TGTGCCAGCAGCTTAGCTCGACTAGCGGGGTACAATGAGCAGTTCTTC,TRBV7-8,-,TRBJ2-1,TRBD2
CAISRGYGANVLTF,TGTGCCATCAGTAGGGGGTACGGGGCCAACGTCCTGACTTTC,TRBV10-3,-,TRBJ2-6,-
CASSLDGGRLAGSTGELFF,TGTGCCAGCAGCTTAGACGGGGGCCGACTAGCGGGGTCCACCGGGGAGCTGTTTTTT,TRBV11-3,few,TRBJ2-2,TRBD2
CASSLKATEQYF,TGCGCCAGCAGCCTCAAGGCGACCGAGCAGTACTTC,TRBV4-3,few,TRBJ2-7,-
CASSSRPGQGLAGTQYF,TGTGCCAGCAGCTCCCGCCCGGGACAGGGGCTCGCGGGTACGCAGTATTTT,TRBV7-9,few,TRBJ2-3,TRBD1
CASGLSGVPYGYTF,TGTGCTAGTGGTTTGTCAGGGGTGCCGTATGGCTACACCTTC,TRBV12-5,-,TRBJ1-2,-
CASSVSGRAPLYGYTF,TGTGCCAGCAGCGTATCGGGCAGGGCTCCACTCTATGGCTACACCTTC,TRBV9,-,TRBJ1-2,-
CASSPPDRSYGYTF,TGTGCCAGCAGTCCACCGGACAGGAGCTATGGCTACACCTTC,TRBV28,-,TRBJ1-2,TRBD1
CASNPMRDRTGELFF,TGTGCCAGCAACCCAATGAGGGATCGGACCGGGGAGCTGTTTTTT,TRBV14,few,TRBJ2-2,-
CASSAERGLANGYTF,TGTGCCAGCAGCGCTGAGAGGGGGCTGGCGAATGGCTACACCTTC,TRBV9,few,TRBJ1-2,TRBD1
CASTGGTVGNQPQHF,TGTGCCAGCACGGGCGGGACAGTTGGCAATCAGCCCCAGCATTTT,TRBV28,-,TRBJ1-5,TRBD1
CASMAGQGQPQHF,TGTGCCAGTATGGCGGGGCAGGGCCAGCCCCAGCATTTT,TRBV19,-,TRBJ1-5,-
CASSLPGGAHSSYNEQFF,TGCGCCAGCAGTCTCCCGGGTGGGGCCCACTCAAGCTACAATGAGCAGTTCTTC,TRBV23-1,few,TRBJ2-1,-
CSVEVPGVVKQYF,TGCAGCGTTGAAGTCCCAGGGGTTGTCAAGCAGTACTTC,TRBV29-1,few,TRBJ2-7,-
CASSLARQLAGIQYF,TGTGCCAGCAGCTTAGCGAGACAACTGGCGGGGATTCAGTACTTC,TRBV7-2,-,TRBJ2-4,-
CASSRYPAYEQYF,TGTGCCAGCAGCCGATACCCCGCCTACGAGCAGTACTTC,TRBV13,few,TRBJ2-7,-
CASSSKLAGSTDTQYF,TGTGCCAGCAGCTCGAAGCTAGCGGGAAGCACAGATACGCAGTATTTT,TRBV5-4,-,TRBJ2-3,TRBD2
CASSRDRQPQHF,TGTGCCAGCAGTAGGGACAGACAGCCCCAGCATTTT,TRBV6-6,-,TRBJ1-5,TRBD1
CASSPLTDTEAFF,TGTGCCAGCAGCCCATTGACAGACACTGAAGCTTTCTTT,TRBV5-5,few,TRBJ1-1,-
CASSEGDSGGYQETQYF,TGTGCCAGCAGTGAAGGAGATAGCGGTGGATACCAAGAGACCCAGTACTTC,TRBV6-1,-,TRBJ2-5,-
CASSSRTGNEKLFF,TGTGCCAGCAGCTCCCGGACAGGGAATGAAAAACTGTTTTTT,TRBV7-9,few,TRBJ1-4,TRBD1
CASSQGLGQGNQPQHF,TGTGCCAGCTCACAGGGACTGGGACAGGGCAATCAGCCCCAGCATTTT,TRBV18,-,TRBJ1-5,TRBD1
CASSPLTGVSGANVLTF,TGTGCCAGTAGTCCCCTTACAGGGGTCTCTGGGGCCAACGTCCTGACTTTC,TRBV19,-,TRBJ2-6,TRBD1
CASSLRGGTEAFF,TGTGCCAGCAGCTTAAGGGGGGGCACTGAAGCTTTCTTT,TRBV7-9,-,TRBJ1-1,-